Here is one TCR beta chain with its context. These data originate in a study of blood T cell repertoires in COVID-19. The germline gives CDR1 SGDLS, CDR2 YYNGEE. CDR3 size: 13 residues. Trimming cost V 0 bases and J 12 bases; bases outside gene matches: 3. The Seattle patients, enrolled during active infection, were followed longitudinally. As originally analysed: Researchers report that nucleated cell counts were estimated from reference gene primer amplification. Assay used: immunoSEQ multiplex PCR; TCRdb lists only in-frame clones, some missing. V and J calls and clone size come straight from that table; D and trimming were deduced from the DNA. Of roughly 380,000 clones listed, approximately 90% are singletons.

This TCR was recovered from a woman aged 55-69 years with COVID-19, enrolled during active disease. V gene TRBV9 combines with J gene TRBJ2-1, with TRBD2 matching 10 bases. The sequenced sample consisted of peripheral blood. The CDR3 DNA is TGTGCCAGCAGCGTAGCTATAGCGGGGGGGCAGTTCTTC. Encoded protein: CASSVAIAGGQFF.